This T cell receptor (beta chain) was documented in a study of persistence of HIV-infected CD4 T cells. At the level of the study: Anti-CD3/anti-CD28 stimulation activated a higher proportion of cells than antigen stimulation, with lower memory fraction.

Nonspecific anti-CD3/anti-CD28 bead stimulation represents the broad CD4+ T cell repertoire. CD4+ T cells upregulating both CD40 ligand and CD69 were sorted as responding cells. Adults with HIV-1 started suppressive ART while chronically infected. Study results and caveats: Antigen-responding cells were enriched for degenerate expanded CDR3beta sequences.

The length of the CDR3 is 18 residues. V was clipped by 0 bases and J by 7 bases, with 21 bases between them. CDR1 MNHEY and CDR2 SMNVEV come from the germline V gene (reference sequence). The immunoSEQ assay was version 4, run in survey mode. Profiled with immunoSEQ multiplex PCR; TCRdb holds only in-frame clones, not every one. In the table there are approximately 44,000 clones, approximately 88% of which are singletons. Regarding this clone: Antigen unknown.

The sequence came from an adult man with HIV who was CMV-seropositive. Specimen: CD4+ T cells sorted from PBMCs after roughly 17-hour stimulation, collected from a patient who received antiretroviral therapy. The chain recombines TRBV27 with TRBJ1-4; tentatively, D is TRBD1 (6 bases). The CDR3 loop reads CASSLSPSRGAKSEKLFF. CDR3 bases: TGTGCCAGCAGTTTATCGCCTTCGAGGGGGGCGAAAAGTGAAAAACTGTTTTTT.